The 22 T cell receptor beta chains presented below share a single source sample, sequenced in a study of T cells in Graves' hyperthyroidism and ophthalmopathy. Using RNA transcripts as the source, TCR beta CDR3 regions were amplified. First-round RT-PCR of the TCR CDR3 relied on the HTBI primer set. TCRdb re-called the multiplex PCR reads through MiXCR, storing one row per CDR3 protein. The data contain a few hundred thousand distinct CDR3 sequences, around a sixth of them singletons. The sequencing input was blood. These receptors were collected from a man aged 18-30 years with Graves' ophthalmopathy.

The CDR3 loop is CASSSKQGASYEQYF. CDR3 sequence (DNA): TGCGCCAGCAGCTCTAAACAGGGGGCCTCCTACGAGCAGTACTTC. J is TRBJ2-7 and V is TRBV5-1, with 9 bases aligning to TRBD1. Germline V CDR1 and CDR2: SGHRS, YFSETQ. The CDR3 is 15 residues long. Germline trimming cut 3 bases from V and 0 bases from J; bases unmatched to any gene: 4.

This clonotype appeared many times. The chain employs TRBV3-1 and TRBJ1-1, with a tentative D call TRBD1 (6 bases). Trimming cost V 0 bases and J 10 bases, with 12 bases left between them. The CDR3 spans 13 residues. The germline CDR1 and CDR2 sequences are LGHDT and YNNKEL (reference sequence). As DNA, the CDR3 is TGTGCCAGCAGCCAAGAAGGCAGGGGTAGAGCTTTCTTT. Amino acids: CASSQEGRGRAFF.

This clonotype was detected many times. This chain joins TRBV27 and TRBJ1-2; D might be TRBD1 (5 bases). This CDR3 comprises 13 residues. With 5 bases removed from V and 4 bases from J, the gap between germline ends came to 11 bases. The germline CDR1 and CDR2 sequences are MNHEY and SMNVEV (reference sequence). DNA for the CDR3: TGTGCCAGCAGTAAGGGGACGGGCTATGGCTACACCTTC. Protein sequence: CASSKGTGYGYTF.

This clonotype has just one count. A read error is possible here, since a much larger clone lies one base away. The CDR3 bases are TGTGCCAGCAGTACAGCGGCAGATACGCAGTATTTT. Protein sequence: CASSTAADTQYF. The J gene is TRBJ2-3, the V gene TRBV6-1; tentative D call: TRBD2 (5 bases). The length of the CDR3 is 12 residues. V dropped 5 bases and J dropped 4 bases, with 7 bases sitting between them. The germline CDR1 and CDR2 sequences are MNHNS and SASEGT.

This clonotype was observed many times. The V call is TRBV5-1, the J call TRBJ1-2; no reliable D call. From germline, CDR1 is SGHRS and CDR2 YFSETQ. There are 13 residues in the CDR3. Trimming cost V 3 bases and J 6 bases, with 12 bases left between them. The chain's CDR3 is CASSSTAMDGYTF. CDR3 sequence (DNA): TGCGCCAGCAGCTCGACGGCAATGGATGGCTACACCTTC.

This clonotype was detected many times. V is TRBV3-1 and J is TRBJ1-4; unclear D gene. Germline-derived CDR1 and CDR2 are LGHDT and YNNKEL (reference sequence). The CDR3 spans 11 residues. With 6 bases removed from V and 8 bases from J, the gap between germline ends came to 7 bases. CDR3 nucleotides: TGTGCCAGCAGGATCGGCGAAAAACTGTTTTTT. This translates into CASRIGEKLFF.

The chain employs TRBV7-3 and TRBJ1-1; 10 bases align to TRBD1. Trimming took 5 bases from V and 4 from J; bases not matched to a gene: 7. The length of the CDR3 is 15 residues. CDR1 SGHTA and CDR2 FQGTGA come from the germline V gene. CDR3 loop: CASSRQTGGVTEAFF. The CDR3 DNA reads TGTGCCAGCAGCCGTCAGACAGGGGGCGTCACTGAAGCTTTCTTT.

The CDR3 DNA reads as TGTGCCAGCAGCCGGGGGAGGGGGCTTGAAGCTTTCTTT. Residues: CASSRGRGLEAFF. This chain joins TRBV7-8 and TRBJ1-1; 7 bases match TRBD1. CDR3 length: 13 residues. Germline V gene lookup returns CDR1 SGHVS and CDR2 FQNEAQ. After removal of 5 bases from V and 7 bases from J, the junction contained 7 bases not matched to a gene. The variable domain in full, completed from reference TRBV7-8 and TRBJ1-1, reads GAGVSQSPRYKVAKRGQDVALRCDPISGHVSLFWYQQALGQGPEFLTYFQNEAQLDKSGLPSDRFFAERPEGSVSTLKIQRTQQEDSAVYLCASSRGRGLEAFFGQGTRLTVV.

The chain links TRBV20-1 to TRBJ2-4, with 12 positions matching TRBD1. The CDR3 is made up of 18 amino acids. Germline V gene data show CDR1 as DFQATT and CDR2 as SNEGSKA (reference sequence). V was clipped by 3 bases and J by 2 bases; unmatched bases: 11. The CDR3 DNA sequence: TGCAGTGCTAGCCCCCACTGGGGACAGGGGGCAACCAAAAACATTCAGTACTTC. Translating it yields CSASPHWGQGATKNIQYF.

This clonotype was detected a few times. The CDR3 region has the DNA TGTGCCAGCAGCTTGGGAGGTTTTGGGAATCAGCCCCAGCATTTT. It yields the protein CASSLGGFGNQPQHF. V and J are TRBV5-6 and TRBJ1-5, with D unclear. CDR3 length: 15 amino acids. With 0 bases removed from V and 4 bases from J, the gap between germline ends came to 11 bases. Germline lookup yields CDR1 SGHDT and CDR2 YYEEEE.

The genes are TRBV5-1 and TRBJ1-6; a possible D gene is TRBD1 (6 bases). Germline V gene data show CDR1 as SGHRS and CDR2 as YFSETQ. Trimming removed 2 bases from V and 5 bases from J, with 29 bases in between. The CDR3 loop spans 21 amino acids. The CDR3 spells CASSFNDPDVDSITDNSPLHF. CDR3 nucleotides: TGCGCCAGCAGCTTTAACGACCCCGATGTGGACAGTATCACCGATAATTCACCCCTCCACTTT.

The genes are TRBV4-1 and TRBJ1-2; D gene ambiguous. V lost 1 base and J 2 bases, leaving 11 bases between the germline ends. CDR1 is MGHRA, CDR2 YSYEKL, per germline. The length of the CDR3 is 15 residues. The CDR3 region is CASSQVWQVNYGYTF. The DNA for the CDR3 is TGCGCCAGCAGCCAAGTTTGGCAGGTGAACTATGGCTACACCTTC.

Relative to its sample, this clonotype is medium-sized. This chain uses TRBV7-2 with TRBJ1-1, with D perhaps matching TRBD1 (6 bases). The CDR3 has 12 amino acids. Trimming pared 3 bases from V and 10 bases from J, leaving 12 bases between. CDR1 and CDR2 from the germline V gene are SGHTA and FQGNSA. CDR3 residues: CASSLGARGAFF. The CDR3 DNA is TGTGCCAGCAGCTTGGGGGCCCGGGGAGCTTTCTTT.

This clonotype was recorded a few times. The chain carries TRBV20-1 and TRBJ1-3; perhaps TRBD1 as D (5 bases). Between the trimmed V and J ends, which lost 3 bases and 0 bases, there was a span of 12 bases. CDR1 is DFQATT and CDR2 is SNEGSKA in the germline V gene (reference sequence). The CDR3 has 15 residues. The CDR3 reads CSASPQGLSGNTIYF. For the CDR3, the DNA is TGCAGTGCTAGCCCCCAGGGTCTCTCTGGAAACACCATATATTTT.

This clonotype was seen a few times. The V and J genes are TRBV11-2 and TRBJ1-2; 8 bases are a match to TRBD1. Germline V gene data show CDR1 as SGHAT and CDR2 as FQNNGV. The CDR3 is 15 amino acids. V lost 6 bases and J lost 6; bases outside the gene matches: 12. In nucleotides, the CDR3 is TGTGCCAGCAGACCACCCGGACAGGGAAGACATGGCTACACCTTC. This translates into CASRPPGQGRHGYTF. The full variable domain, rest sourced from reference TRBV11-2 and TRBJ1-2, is EAGVAQSPRYKIIEKRQSVAFWCNPISGHATLYWYQQILGQGPKLLIQFQNNGVVDDSQLPKDRFSAERLKGVDSTLKIQPAKLEDSAVYLCASRPPGQGRHGYTFGSGTRLTVV.

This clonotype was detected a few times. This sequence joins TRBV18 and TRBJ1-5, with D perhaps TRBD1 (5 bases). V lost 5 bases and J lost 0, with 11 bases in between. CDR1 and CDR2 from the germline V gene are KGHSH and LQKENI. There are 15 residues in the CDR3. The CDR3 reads CASSDQGNSNQPQHF. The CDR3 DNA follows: TGTGCCAGCTCAGACCAGGGAAATAGCAATCAGCCCCAGCATTTT.

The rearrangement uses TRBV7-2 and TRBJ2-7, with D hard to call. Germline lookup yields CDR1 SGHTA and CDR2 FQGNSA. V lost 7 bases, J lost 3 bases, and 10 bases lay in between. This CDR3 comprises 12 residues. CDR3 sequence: CASTGSYYEQYF. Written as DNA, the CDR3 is TGTGCCAGCACCGGCAGTTACTACGAGCAGTACTTC.

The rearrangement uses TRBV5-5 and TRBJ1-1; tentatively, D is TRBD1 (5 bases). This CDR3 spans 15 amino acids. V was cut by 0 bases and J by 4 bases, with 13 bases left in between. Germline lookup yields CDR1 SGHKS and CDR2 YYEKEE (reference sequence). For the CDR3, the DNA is TGTGCCAGCAGCTTGGGCGCTGTGGGGCCCACTGAAGCTTTCTTT. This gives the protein CASSLGAVGPTEAFF.

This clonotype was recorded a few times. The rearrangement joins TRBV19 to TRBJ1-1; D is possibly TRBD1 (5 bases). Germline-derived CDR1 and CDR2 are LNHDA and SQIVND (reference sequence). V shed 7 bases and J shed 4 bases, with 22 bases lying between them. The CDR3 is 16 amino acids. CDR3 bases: TGTGCCAGTACCACTTACCGGAGGGGTCGGGTCACTGAAGCTTTCTTT. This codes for CASTTYRRGRVTEAFF. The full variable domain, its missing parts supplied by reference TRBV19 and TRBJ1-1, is DGGITQSPKYLFRKEGQNVTLSCEQNLNHDAMYWYRQDPGQGLRLIYYSQIVNDFQKGDIAEGYSVSREKKESFPLTVTSAQKNPTAFYLCASTTYRRGRVTEAFFGQGTRLTVV.

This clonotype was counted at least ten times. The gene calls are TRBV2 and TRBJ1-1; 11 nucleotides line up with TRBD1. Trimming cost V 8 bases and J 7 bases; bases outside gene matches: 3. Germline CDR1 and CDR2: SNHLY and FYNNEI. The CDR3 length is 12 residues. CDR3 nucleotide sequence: TGTGCCAGCGAGGACAGGGGGCTTGAAGCTTTCTTT. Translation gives CASEDRGLEAFF.

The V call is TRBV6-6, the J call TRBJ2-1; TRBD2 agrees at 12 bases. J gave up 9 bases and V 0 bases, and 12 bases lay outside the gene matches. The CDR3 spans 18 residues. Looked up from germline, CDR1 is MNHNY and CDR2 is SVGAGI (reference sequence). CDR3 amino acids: CASSYSSSTSGGRGEQFF. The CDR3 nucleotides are TGTGCCAGCAGTTACTCGTCTTCCACTAGCGGGGGGCGGGGTGAGCAGTTCTTC.

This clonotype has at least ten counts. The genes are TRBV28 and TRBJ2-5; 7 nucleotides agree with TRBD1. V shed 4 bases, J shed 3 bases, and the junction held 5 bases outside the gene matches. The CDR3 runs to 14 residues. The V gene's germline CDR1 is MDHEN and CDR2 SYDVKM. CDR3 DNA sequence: TGTGCCAGCAGTTCGGGACAGCAGAAAGAGACCCAGTACTTC. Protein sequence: CASSSGQQKETQYF.